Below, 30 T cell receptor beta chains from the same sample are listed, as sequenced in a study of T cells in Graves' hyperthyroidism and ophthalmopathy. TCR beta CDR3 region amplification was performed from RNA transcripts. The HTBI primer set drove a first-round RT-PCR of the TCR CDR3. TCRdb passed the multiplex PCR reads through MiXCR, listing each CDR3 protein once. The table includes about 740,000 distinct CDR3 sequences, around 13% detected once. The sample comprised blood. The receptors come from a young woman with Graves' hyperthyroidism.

Written as DNA, the CDR3 is TGTGCCAGCAGCCCGAGGGGGCAGGGGGAAGGCTACACCTTC. This encodes CASSPRGQGEGYTF. The chain combines TRBV13 with TRBJ1-2, with TRBD1 matching over 7 bases. Germline CDR1 and CDR2: PRHDT and FYEKMQ (reference sequence). The length of the CDR3 is 14 residues. After removal of 5 bases from V and 8 bases from J, the junction contained 11 bases not matched to a gene.

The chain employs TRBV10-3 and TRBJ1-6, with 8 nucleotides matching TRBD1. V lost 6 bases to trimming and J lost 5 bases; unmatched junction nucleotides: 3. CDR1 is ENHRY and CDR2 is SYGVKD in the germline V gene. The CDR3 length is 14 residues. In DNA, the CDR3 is TGTGCCATCAGAGAGGACAGGGATAATTCACCCCTCCACTTT. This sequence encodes CAIREDRDNSPLHF.

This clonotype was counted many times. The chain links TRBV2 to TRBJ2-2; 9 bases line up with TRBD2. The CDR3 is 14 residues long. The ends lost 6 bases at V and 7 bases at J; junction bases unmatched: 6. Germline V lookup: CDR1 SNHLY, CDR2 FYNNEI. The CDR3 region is CASRDSGSGGELFF. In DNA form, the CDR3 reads TGTGCCAGCAGGGATAGCGGGAGTGGCGGGGAGCTGTTTTTT.

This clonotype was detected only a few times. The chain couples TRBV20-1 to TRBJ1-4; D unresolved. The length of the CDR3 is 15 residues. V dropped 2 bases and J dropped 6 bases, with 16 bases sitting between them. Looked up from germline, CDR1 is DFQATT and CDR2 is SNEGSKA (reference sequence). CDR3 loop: CSARFIRWLDEKLFF. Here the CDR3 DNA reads TGCAGTGCTAGATTTATTAGGTGGTTGGATGAAAAACTGTTTTTT.

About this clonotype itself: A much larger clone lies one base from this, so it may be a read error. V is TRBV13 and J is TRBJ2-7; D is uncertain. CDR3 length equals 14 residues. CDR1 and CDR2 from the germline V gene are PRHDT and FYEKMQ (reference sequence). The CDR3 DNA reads TGTACCAGCAGCTATAGTTTGGCTCCCTACGAGCAGTACTTC. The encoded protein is CTSSYSLAPYEQYF.

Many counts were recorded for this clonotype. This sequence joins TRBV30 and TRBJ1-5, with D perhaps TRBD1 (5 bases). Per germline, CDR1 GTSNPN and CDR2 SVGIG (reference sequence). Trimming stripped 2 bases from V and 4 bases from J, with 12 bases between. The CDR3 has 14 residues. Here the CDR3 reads CAWSFSGSNQPQHF. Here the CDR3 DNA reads TGTGCCTGGAGTTTTTCAGGGAGTAATCAGCCCCAGCATTTT.

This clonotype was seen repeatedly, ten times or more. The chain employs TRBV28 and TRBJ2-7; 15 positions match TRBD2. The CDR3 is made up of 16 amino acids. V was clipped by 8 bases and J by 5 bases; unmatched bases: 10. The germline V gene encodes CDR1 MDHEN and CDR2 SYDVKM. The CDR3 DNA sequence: TGTGCCAGCGCGGGACTAGCGGGAGGTAAGGCGAACGAGCAGTACTTC. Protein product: CASAGLAGGKANEQYF.

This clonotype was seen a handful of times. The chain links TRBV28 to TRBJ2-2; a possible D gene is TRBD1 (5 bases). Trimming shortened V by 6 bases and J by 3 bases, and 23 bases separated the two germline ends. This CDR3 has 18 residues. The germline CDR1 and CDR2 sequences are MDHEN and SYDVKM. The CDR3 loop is CASSSPPGNRKDTGELFF. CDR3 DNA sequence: TGTGCCAGCAGCTCTCCGCCAGGGAATCGCAAGGACACCGGGGAGCTGTTTTTT.

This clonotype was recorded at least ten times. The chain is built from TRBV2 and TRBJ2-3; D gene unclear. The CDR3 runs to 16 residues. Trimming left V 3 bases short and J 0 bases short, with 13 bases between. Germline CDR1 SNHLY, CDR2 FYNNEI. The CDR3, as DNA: TGTGCCAGCAGTGAGGCCATGGCGGCTAGCACAGATACGCAGTATTTT. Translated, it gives CASSEAMAASTDTQYF.

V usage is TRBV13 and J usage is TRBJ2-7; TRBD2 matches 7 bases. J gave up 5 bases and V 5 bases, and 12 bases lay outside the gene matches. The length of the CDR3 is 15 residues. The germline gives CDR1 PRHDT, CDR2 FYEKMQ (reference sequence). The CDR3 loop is CASSARRGTIDEQYF. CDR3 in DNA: TGTGCCAGCAGCGCCAGGCGGGGGACCATCGACGAGCAGTACTTC.

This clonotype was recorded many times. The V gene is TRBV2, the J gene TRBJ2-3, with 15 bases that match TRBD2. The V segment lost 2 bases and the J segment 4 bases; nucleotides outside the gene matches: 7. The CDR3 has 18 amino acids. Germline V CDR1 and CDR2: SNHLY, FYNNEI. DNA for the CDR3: TGTGCCAGCAGTGAAAGCGGGGGACTAGCGGGAGGTGCAGATACGCAGTATTTT. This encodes CASSESGGLAGGADTQYF.

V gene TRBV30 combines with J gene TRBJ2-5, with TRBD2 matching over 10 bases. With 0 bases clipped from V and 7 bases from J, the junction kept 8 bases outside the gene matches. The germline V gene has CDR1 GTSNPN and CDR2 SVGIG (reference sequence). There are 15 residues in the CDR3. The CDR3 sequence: CAWSVALAGSGTQYF. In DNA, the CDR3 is TGTGCCTGGAGTGTCGCACTAGCGGGGAGCGGGACCCAGTACTTC.

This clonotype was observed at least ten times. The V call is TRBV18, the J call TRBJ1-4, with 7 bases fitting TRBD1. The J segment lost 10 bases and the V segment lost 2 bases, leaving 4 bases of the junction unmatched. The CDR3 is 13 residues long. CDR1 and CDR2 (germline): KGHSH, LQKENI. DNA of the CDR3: TGTGCCAGCTCACCAGACAGGGTCGGAAAACTGTTTTTT. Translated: CASSPDRVGKLFF.

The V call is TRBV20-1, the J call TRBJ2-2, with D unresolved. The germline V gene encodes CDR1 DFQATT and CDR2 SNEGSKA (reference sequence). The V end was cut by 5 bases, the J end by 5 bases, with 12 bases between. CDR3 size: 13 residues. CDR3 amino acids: CSARPIGTGELFF. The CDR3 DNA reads TGCAGTGCTCGTCCCATAGGTACCGGGGAGCTGTTTTTT.

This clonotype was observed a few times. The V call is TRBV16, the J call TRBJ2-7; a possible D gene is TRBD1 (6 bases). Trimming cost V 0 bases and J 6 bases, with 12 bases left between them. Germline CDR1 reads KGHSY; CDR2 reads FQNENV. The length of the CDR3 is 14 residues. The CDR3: CASSQSLTGREQYF. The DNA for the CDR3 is TGTGCCAGCAGCCAATCCCTGACAGGCCGCGAGCAGTACTTC.

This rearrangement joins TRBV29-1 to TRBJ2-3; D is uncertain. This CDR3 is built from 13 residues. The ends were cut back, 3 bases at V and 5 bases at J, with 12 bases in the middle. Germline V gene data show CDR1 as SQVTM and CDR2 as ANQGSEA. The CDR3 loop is CSVDKAPGDTQYF. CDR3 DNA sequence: TGCAGCGTTGATAAGGCACCGGGAGATACGCAGTATTTT.

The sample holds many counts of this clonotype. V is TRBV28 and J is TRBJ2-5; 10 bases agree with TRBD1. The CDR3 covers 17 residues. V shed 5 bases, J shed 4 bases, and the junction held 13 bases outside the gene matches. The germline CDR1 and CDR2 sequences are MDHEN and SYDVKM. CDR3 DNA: TGTGCCAGCAGTCCGGGACAGGGGAGTGGGTGGCGAGAGACCCAGTACTTC. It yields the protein CASSPGQGSGWRETQYF.

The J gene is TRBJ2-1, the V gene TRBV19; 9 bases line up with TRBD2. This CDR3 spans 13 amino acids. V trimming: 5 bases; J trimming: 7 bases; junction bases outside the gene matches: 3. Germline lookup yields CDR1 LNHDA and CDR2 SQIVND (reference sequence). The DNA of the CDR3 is TGTGCCAGTAGTGCGGGAGGGTTGAATGAGCAGTTCTTC. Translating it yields CASSAGGLNEQFF.

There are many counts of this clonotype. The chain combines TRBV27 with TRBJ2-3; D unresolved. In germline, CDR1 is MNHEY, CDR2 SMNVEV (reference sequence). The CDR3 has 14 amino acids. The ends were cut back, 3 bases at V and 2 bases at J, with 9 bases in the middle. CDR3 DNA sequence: TGTGCCAGCAGTTTCAGCTACAACACAGATACGCAGTATTTT. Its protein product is CASSFSYNTDTQYF.

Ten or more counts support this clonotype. The CDR3 is CASSLMAGGDTQYF. CDR3 in DNA: TGTGCCAGCAGCTTAATGGCGGGAGGGGATACGCAGTATTTT. This chain links TRBV7-2 with TRBJ2-3; 9 bases align to TRBD2. The CDR3 contains 14 residues. Germline CDR1 and CDR2: SGHTA and FQGNSA. V shed 2 bases and J 6 bases; nucleotides not matched to a gene: 3.

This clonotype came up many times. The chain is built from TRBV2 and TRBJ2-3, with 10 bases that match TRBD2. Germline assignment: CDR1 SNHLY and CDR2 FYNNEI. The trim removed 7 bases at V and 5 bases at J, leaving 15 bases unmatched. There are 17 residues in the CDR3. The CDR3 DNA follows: TGTGCCAGCAACCCGAGCGGGAGGGTTGTCTCCCTAGATACGCAGTATTTT. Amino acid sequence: CASNPSGRVVSLDTQYF.

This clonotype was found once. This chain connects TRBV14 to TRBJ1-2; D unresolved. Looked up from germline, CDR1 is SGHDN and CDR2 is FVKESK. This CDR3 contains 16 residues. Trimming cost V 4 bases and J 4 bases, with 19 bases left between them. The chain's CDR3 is CASSPDRQALCYGYTF. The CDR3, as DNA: TGTGCCAGCAGCCCAGACCGCCAGGCGCTTTGCTATGGCTACACCTTC.

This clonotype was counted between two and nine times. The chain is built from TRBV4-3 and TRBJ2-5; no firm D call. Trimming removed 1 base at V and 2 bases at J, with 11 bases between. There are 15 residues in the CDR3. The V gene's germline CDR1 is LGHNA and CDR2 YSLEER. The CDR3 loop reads CASSQVGVGQETQYF. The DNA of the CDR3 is TGCGCCAGCAGCCAAGTCGGAGTAGGTCAAGAGACCCAGTACTTC.

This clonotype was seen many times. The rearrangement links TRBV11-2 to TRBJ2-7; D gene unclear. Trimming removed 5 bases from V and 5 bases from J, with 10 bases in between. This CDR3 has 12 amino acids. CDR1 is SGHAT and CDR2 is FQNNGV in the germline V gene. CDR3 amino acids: CASSRTTDEQYF. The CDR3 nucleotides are TGTGCCAGCAGCCGCACCACTGACGAGCAGTACTTC.

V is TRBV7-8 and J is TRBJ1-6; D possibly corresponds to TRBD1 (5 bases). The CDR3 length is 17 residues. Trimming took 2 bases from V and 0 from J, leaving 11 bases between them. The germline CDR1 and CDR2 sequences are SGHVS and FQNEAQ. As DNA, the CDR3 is TGTGCCAGCAGCTTATCTGAAGGGACCTCCTATAATTCACCCCTCCACTTT. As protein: CASSLSEGTSYNSPLHF.

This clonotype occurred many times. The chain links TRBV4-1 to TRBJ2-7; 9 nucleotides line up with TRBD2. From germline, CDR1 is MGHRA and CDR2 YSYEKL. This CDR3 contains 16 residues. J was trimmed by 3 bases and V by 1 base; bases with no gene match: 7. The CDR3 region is CASSQALTSGLYEQYF. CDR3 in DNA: TGCGCCAGCAGCCAAGCCTTGACTAGCGGACTCTACGAGCAGTACTTC.

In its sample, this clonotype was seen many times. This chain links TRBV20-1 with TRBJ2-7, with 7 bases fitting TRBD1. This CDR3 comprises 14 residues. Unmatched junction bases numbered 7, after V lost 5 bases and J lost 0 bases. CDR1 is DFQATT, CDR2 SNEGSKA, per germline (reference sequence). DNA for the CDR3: TGCAGTGCTTCAGGGGCAGGGGGCTCCTACGAGCAGTACTTC. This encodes CSASGAGGSYEQYF.

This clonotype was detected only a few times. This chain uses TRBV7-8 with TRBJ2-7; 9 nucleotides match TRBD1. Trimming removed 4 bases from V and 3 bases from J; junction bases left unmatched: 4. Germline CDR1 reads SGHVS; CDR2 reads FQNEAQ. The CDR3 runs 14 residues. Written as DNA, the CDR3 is TGTGCCAGCAGCTCCGCGGGACAGGGCTACGAGCAGTACTTC. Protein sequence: CASSSAGQGYEQYF.

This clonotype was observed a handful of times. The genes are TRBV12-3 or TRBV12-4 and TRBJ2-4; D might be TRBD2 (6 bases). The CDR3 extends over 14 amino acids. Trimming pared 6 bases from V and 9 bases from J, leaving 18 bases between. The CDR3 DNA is TGTGCCAGCAGGGCAGTGGCGGGATCGGGCATTCAGTACTTC. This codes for CASRAVAGSGIQYF.

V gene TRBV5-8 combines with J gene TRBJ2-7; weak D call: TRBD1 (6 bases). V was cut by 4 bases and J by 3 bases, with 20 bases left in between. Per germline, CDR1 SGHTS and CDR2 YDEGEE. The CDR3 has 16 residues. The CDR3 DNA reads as TGTGCCAGCAGCCGAGGACAGTTGGATCTTATCTACGAGCAGTACTTC. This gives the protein CASSRGQLDLIYEQYF.